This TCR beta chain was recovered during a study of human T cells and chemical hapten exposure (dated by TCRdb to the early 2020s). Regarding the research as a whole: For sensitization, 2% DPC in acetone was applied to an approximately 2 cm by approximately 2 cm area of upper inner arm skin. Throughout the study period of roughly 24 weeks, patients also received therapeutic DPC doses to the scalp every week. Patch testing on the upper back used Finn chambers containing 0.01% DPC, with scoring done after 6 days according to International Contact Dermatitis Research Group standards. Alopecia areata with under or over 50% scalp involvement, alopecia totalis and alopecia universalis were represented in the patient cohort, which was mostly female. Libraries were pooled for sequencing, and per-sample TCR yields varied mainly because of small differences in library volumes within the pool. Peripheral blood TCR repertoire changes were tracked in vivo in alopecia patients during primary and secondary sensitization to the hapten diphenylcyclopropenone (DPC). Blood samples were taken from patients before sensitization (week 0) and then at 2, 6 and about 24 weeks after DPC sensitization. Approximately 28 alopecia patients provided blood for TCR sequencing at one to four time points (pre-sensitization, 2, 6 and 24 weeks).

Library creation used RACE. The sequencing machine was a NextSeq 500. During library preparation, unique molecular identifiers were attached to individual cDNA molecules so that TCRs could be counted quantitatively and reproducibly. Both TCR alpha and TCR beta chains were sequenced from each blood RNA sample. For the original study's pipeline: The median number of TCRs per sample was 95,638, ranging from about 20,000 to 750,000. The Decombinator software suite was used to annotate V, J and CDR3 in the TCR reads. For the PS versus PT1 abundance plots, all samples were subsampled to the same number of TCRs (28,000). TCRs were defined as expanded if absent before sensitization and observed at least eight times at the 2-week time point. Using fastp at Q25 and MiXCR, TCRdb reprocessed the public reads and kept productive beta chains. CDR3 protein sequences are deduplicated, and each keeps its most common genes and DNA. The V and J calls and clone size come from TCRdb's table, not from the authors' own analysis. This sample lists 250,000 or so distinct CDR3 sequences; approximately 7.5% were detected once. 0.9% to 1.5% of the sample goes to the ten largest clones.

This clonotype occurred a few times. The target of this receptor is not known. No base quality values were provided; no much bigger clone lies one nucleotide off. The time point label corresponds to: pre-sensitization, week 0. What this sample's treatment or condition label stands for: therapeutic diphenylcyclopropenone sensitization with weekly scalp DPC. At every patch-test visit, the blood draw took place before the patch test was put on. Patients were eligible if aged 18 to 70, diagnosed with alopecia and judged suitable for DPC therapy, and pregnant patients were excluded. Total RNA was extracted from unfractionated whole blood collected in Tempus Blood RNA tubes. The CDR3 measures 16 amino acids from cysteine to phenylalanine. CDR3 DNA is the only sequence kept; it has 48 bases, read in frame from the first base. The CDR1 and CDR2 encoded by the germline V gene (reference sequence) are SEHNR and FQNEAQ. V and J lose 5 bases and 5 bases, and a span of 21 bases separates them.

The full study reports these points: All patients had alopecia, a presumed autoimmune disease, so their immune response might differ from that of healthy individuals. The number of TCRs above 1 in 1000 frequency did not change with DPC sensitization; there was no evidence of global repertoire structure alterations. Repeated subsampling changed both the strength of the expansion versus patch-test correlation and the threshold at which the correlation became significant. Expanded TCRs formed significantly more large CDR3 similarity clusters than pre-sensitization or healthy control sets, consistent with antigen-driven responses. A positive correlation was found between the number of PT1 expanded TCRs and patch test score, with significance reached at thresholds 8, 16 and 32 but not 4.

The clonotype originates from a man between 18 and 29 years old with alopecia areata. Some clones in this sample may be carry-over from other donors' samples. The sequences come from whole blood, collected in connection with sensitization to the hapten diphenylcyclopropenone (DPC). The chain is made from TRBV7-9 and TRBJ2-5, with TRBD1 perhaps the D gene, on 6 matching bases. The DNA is TGTGCCAGCAGCCGCAGCCTGACAGGCCGGACGGAGACCCAGTACTTC. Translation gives CASSRSLTGRTETQYF.